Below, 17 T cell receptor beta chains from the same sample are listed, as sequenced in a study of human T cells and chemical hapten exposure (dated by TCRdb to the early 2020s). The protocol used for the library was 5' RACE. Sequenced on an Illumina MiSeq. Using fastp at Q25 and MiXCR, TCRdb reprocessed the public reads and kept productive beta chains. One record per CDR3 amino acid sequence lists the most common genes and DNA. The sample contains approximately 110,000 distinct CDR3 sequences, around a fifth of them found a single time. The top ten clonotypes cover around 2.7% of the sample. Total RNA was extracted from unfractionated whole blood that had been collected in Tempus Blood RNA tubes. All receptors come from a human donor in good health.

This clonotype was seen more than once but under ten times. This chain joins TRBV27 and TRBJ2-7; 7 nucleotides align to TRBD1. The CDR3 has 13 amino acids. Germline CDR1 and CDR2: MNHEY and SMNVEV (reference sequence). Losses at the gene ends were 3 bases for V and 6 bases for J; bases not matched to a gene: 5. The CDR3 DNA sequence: TGTGCCAGCAGTTTTAACAGGGGATCCGAGCAGTACTTC. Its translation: CASSFNRGSEQYF.

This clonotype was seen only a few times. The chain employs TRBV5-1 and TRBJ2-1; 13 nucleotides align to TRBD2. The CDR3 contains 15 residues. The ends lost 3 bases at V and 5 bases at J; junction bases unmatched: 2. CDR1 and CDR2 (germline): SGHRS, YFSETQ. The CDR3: CASSWGTSGDNEQFF. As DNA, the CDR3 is TGCGCCAGCAGCTGGGGGACTAGCGGGGACAATGAGCAGTTCTTC.

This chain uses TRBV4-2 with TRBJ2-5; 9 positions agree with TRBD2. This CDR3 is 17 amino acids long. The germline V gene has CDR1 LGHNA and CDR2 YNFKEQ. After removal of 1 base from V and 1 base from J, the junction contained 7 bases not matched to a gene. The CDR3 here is CASSQAGSGSPQETQYF. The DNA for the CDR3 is TGTGCCAGCAGCCAAGCGGGTAGCGGGAGTCCCCAAGAGACCCAGTACTTC.

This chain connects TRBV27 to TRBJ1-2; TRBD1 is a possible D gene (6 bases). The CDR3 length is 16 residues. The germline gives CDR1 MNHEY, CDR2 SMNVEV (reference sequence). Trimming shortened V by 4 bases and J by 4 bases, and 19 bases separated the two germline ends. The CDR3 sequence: CASSSLWVGGSYGYTF. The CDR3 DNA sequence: TGTGCCAGCAGTTCTCTATGGGTAGGGGGATCCTATGGCTACACCTTC.

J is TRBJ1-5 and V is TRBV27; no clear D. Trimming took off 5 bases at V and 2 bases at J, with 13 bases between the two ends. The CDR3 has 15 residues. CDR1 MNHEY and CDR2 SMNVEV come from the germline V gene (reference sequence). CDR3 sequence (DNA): TGTGCCAGCAGTCCAATACTGATCGGCAATCAGCCCCAGCATTTT. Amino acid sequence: CASSPILIGNQPQHF.

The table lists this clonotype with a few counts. CDR3 protein: CASSLTGGGTEAFF. Here the CDR3 DNA reads TGTGCCAGCAGTCTGACAGGGGGAGGAACTGAAGCTTTCTTT. The V and J genes are TRBV28 and TRBJ1-1; 9 nucleotides align to TRBD1. The CDR3 loop spans 14 amino acids. Germline CDR1 MDHEN, CDR2 SYDVKM. The V gene end was trimmed by 5 bases and the J gene end by 5 bases; junction bases not matched to a gene: 6. The whole variable domain, filled in from reference TRBV28 and TRBJ1-1, reads DVKVTQSSRYLVKRTGEKVFLECVQDMDHENMFWYRQDPGLGLRLIYFSYDVKMKEKGDIPEGYSVSREKKERFSLILESASTNQTSMYLCASSLTGGGTEAFFGQGTRLTVV.

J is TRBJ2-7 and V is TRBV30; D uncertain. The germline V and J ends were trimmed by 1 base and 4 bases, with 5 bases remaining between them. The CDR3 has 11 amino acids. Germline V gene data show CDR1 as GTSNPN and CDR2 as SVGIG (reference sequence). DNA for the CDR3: TGTGCCTGGAGTGAAGTTTACGAGCAGTACTTC. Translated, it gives CAWSEVYEQYF.

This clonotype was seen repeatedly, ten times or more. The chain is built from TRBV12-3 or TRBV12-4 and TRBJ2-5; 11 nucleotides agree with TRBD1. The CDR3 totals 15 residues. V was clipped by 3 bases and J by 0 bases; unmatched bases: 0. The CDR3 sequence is CASSLGQGDQETQYF. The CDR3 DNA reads TGTGCCAGCAGTTTGGGACAGGGGGACCAAGAGACCCAGTACTTC.

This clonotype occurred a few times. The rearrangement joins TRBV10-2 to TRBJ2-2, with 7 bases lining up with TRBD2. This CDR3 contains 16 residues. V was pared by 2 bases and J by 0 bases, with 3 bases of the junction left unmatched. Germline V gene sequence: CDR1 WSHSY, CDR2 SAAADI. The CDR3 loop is CASSEGGGANTGELFF. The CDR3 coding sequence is TGCGCCAGCAGTGAGGGGGGGGGAGCGAACACCGGGGAGCTGTTTTTT.

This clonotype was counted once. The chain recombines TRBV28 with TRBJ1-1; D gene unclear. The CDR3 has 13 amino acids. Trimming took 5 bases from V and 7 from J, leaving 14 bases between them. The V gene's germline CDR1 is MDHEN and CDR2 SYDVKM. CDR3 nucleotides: TGTGCCAGCAGTCCCCCAGTAGAAGGTGAAGCTTTCTTT. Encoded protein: CASSPPVEGEAFF.

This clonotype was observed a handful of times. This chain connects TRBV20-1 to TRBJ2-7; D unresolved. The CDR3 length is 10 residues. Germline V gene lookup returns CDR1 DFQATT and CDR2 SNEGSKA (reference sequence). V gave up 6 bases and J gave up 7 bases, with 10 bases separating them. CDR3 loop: CSASIVEQYF. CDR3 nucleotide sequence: TGCAGTGCGTCAATTGTAGAGCAGTACTTC.

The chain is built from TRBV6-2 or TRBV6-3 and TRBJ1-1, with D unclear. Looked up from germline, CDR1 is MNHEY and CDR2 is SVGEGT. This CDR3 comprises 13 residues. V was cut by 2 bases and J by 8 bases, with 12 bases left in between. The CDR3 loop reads CASSYDGSWEAFF. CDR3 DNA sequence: TGTGCCAGCAGTTACGACGGTTCGTGGGAAGCTTTCTTT.

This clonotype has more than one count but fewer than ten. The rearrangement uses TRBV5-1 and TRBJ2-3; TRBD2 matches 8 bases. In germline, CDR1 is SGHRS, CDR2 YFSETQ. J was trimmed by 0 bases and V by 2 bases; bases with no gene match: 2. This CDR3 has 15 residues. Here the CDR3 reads CASSLIAGSTDTQYF. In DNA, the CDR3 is TGCGCCAGCAGCTTAATAGCGGGGAGCACAGATACGCAGTATTTT.

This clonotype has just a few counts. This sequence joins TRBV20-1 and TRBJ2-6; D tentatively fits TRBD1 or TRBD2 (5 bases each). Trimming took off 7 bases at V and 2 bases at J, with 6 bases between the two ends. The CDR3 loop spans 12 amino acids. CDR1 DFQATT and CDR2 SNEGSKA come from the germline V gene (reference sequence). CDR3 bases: TGCAGTGGGGGGACTGGGGCCAACGTCCTGACTTTC. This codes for CSGGTGANVLTF.

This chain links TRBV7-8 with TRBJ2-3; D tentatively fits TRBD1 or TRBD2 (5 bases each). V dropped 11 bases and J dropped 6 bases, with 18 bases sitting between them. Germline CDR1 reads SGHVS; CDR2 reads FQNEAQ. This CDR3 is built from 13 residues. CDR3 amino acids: CAGGERLWDTQYF. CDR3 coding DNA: TGTGCCGGGGGAGAGCGACTCTGGGATACGCAGTATTTT.

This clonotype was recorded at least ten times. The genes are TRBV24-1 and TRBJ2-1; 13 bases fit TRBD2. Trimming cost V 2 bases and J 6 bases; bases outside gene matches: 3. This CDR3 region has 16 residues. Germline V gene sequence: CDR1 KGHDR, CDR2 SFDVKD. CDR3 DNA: TGTGCCACCAGTGATTCCACTAGCGGGAGGGTCAATGAGCAGTTCTTC. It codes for CATSDSTSGRVNEQFF.

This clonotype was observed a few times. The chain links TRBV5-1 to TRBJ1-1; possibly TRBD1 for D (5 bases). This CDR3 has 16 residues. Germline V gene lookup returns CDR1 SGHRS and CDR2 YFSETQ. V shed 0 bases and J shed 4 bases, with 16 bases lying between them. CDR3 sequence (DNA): TGCGCCAGCAGCTTGGGACGTCGGATCGGGGGCACTGAAGCTTTCTTT. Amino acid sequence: CASSLGRRIGGTEAFF.